This entry describes one T cell receptor (beta chain). TCRdb keeps only in-frame clones here, not all; method: immunoSEQ multiplex PCR. The repertoire has about 100,000 clones, about 80% of them found once; the top ten carry 6% to 8%. These data belong to a study of control samples from healthy donors and cancer patients. This CDR3 comprises 15 residues. Germline CDR1 is SGHDT and CDR2 is YYEEEE. V shed 5 bases and J 9 bases; nucleotides not matched to a gene: 11. The gene calls are TRBV5-6 and TRBJ1-6; 7 nucleotides match TRBD1. Sequenced: blood. The TCR sequence derives from a man between 18 and 29 years old in good health. The CDR3, as DNA: TGTGCCAGCAGATTAGAGGTAGGGGGCGGTTCACCCCTCCACTTT. It specifies CASRLEVGGGSPLHF.